Shown below are 32 T cell receptor beta chains from a single sample sequenced in a study of T-cell reconstitution after alpha-beta-depleted transplantation in children. Unique molecular identifiers were used in preparing the TCRbeta library. TCRdb reprocessed the PCR reads with MiXCR, giving one entry per CDR3 protein. This sample has about 360,000 distinct CDR3 sequences, with about 14% found just once. Sequencing used PBMCs, obtained from the stem cell graft. The receptor set was obtained from a human donor who donated a stem cell graft to a child with Fanconi anemia.

In this sample, this clonotype turned up a few times. V gene TRBV7-2 combines with J gene TRBJ2-3, with 9 bases fitting TRBD2. From germline, CDR1 is SGHTA and CDR2 FQGNSA. The CDR3 contains 17 residues. J gave up 2 bases and V 5 bases, and 11 bases lay outside the gene matches. The CDR3 here is CASSKAGGGGITDTQYF. In DNA form, the CDR3 reads TGTGCCAGCAGCAAAGCGGGGGGCGGGGGGATCACAGATACGCAGTATTTT.

This clonotype has at least ten counts. The chain joins TRBV12-3 or TRBV12-4 to TRBJ2-3; D ambiguous. The V gene lost 6 bases and the J gene lost 4 bases, with 11 bases spanning the gap. This CDR3 has 13 amino acids. CDR3 bases: TGTGCCAGCAGCCTGGGCGATTCAGATACGCAGTATTTT. Protein: CASSLGDSDTQYF.

In its sample, this clonotype was seen many times. V gene TRBV29-1 combines with J gene TRBJ2-3; 8 positions agree with TRBD2. CDR1 SQVTM and CDR2 ANQGSEA come from the germline V gene. CDR3 length: 14 residues. The junction had 4 bases not matched to a gene; V was cut back by 2 bases and J by 3 bases. This chain's CDR3 is CSVESGGYTDTQYF. The CDR3 nucleotides are TGCAGCGTTGAAAGCGGGGGCTATACAGATACGCAGTATTTT.

In this sample, this clonotype turned up a few times. This rearrangement joins TRBV20-1 to TRBJ1-5, with 8 positions matching TRBD1. V lost 3 bases, J lost 1 base, and 2 bases stayed unmatched. Germline V gene sequence: CDR1 DFQATT, CDR2 SNEGSKA (reference sequence). The CDR3 has 14 residues. As DNA, the CDR3 is TGCAGTGCTAGCAGGGGGCTGAGCAATCAGCCCCAGCATTTT. Translating gives CSASRGLSNQPQHF.

A few counts support this clonotype. This sequence joins TRBV30 and TRBJ1-1, with 7 positions matching TRBD1. The CDR3 length is 13 residues. After removal of 1 base from V and 5 bases from J, the junction contained 4 bases not matched to a gene. Germline loops: CDR1 GTSNPN, CDR2 SVGIG (reference sequence). The CDR3 nucleotides are TGTGCCTGGAGTGGACAGGGCACGACTGAAGCTTTCTTT. Protein product: CAWSGQGTTEAFF.

This clonotype was detected only once. The chain carries TRBV12-3 or TRBV12-4 and TRBJ1-1, with no clear D. Trimming cost V 5 bases and J 2 bases, with 15 bases left between them. The CDR3 spans 15 residues. CDR3 DNA: TGTGCCAGCAGTCCCTTGATGCCCCTCAACACTGAAGCTTTCTTT. As protein: CASSPLMPLNTEAFF.

This clonotype was seen repeatedly, ten times or more. V is TRBV12-3 or TRBV12-4 and J is TRBJ2-5; no clear D. This CDR3 region has 13 residues. Trimming removed 5 bases from V and 1 base from J, with 8 bases in between. The CDR3 loop reads CASSGPSQETQYF. The CDR3 DNA is TGTGCCAGCAGTGGACCGTCCCAAGAGACCCAGTACTTC.

This clonotype has a handful of counts. The chain employs TRBV20-1 and TRBJ2-2; the D is unclear. V shed 2 bases and J shed 0 bases, with 7 bases lying between them. The germline CDR1 and CDR2 sequences are DFQATT and SNEGSKA (reference sequence). The CDR3 spans 14 residues. Written as DNA, the CDR3 is TGCAGTGCTAGAAGGCAGGCGAACACCGGGGAGCTGTTTTTT. Its translation is CSARRQANTGELFF.

This clonotype showed up many times. The chain carries TRBV4-3 and TRBJ2-1, with 11 positions matching TRBD1. Germline CDR1 reads LGHNA; CDR2 reads YSLEER. CDR3 length equals 16 residues. After removal of 0 bases from V and 8 bases from J, the junction contained 6 bases not matched to a gene. CDR3 coding DNA: TGCGCCAGCAGCCAAGATCCGGGACAGGGGGTCGATGAGCAGTTCTTC. This encodes CASSQDPGQGVDEQFF.

The table lists this clonotype with a count of one. This chain connects TRBV6-2 or TRBV6-3 to TRBJ1-2; possibly TRBD1 for D (5 bases). V lost 8 bases, J lost 1 base, and 11 bases lay in between. CDR1 MNHEY and CDR2 SVGEGT come from the germline V gene. The CDR3 is made up of 13 amino acids. The CDR3 reads CASRDSLNYGYTF. The CDR3, as DNA: TGTGCCAGCCGGGACTCACTTAACTATGGCTACACCTTC.

Many counts were recorded for this clonotype. The chain employs TRBV20-1 and TRBJ1-4; TRBD1 matches 9 bases. V trimming: 0 bases; J trimming: 15 bases; junction bases outside the gene matches: 2. The CDR3 has 11 amino acids. Per germline, CDR1 DFQATT and CDR2 SNEGSKA (reference sequence). As DNA, the CDR3 is TGCAGTGCTAGAGAGACAGGGGGAGTGTTTTTT. It specifies CSARETGGVFF.

The V and J genes are TRBV7-9 and TRBJ2-1; 14 bases are a match to TRBD2. The CDR3 sequence is 15 residues long. J lost 9 bases, V lost 6 bases, and 7 bases had no gene match. Germline-derived CDR1 and CDR2 are SEHNR and FQNEAQ (reference sequence). CDR3: CASSWTSGGLSEQFF. The CDR3 coding sequence is TGTGCCAGCAGTTGGACTAGCGGGGGGCTTAGTGAGCAGTTCTTC.

This clonotype occurred once. The rearrangement links TRBV20-1 to TRBJ2-5; D possibly corresponds to TRBD1 (6 bases). The CDR3 runs 12 residues. CDR1 and CDR2 from the germline V gene are DFQATT and SNEGSKA (reference sequence). V was pared by 6 bases and J by 5 bases, with 13 bases between. CDR3 sequence reads: CSAGTGYETQYF. DNA of the CDR3: TGCAGTGCCGGTACAGGGTACGAGACCCAGTACTTC.

This clonotype occurred many times. V is TRBV7-6 and J is TRBJ2-1; 7 positions match TRBD2. V was pared by 5 bases and J by 3 bases, with 7 bases of the junction left unmatched. Germline assignment: CDR1 SGHVS and CDR2 FNYEAQ. The CDR3 spans 15 residues. The CDR3, as DNA: TGTGCCAGCAGCCGCGGCGGGGGAAACTACAATGAGCAGTTCTTC. Residues: CASSRGGGNYNEQFF.

The CDR3 loop reads CASSESGVGAFF. The CDR3, as DNA: TGCGCCAGCAGTGAGTCAGGGGTAGGAGCTTTCTTT. The rearrangement uses TRBV10-2 and TRBJ1-1; maybe TRBD1 (5 bases). The CDR3 consists of 12 residues. Germline V gives CDR1 WSHSY, CDR2 SAAADI. V lost 0 bases and J lost 10, with 9 bases in between.

This chain connects TRBV20-1 to TRBJ1-2; 10 bases are shared with TRBD1. From germline, CDR1 is DFQATT and CDR2 SNEGSKA (reference sequence). The CDR3 totals 13 residues. V lost 4 bases and J lost 8; bases outside the gene matches: 7. In DNA, the CDR3 is TGCAGTGCTAAACCAGGGACAGGGGTCGGCTACACCTTC. Residues: CSAKPGTGVGYTF.

The chain has TRBV5-1 and TRBJ2-2; 10 nucleotides match TRBD2. Per germline, CDR1 SGHRS and CDR2 YFSETQ. This CDR3 is built from 15 residues. Trimming cost V 3 bases and J 6 bases; bases outside gene matches: 5. Here the CDR3 DNA reads TGCGCCAGCAGCTCCGGGCTAGCGGGGGCCGGGGAGCTGTTTTTT. The encoded protein is CASSSGLAGAGELFF.

Ten or more counts support this clonotype. The rearrangement joins TRBV7-2 to TRBJ2-7; D perhaps matches TRBD2 (6 bases). Germline loops: CDR1 SGHTA, CDR2 FQGNSA. This CDR3 spans 14 amino acids. V gave up 1 base and J gave up 6 bases, with 13 bases separating them. CDR3 in DNA: TGTGCCAGCAGCTTAGGCGGGGTAGGGGTCGAGCAGTACTTC. Its protein product is CASSLGGVGVEQYF.

The chain's CDR3 is CASSQSGDYEQYF. CDR3 in DNA: TGTGCCAGCAGCCAATCTGGCGACTACGAGCAGTACTTC. V and J are TRBV16 and TRBJ2-7, with D hard to call. Germline loops: CDR1 KGHSY, CDR2 FQNENV. V dropped 0 bases and J dropped 3 bases, with 6 bases sitting between them. This CDR3 region has 13 residues. Drawing the rest from reference TRBV16 and TRBJ2-7, the complete variable domain is GEEVAQTPKHLVRGEGQKAKLYCAPIKGHSYVFWYQQVLKNEFKFLISFQNENVFDETGMPKERFSAKCLPNSPCSLEIQATKLEDSAVYFCASSQSGDYEQYFGPGTRLTVT.

This clonotype showed up many times. The chain joins TRBV15 to TRBJ2-3; D call uncertain. Germline V gene lookup returns CDR1 LNHNV and CDR2 YYDKDF (reference sequence). The germline V and J ends were trimmed by 0 bases and 1 base, with 11 bases remaining between them. The CDR3 length is 16 residues. CDR3 residues: CATSRDGGPRTDTQYF. The CDR3 DNA reads TGTGCCACCAGCAGAGATGGCGGTCCCCGCACAGATACGCAGTATTTT. Full variable domain (outside the CDR3, taken from reference TRBV15 and TRBJ2-3): DAMVIQNPRYQVTQFGKPVTLSCSQTLNHNVMYWYQQKSSQAPKLLFHYYDKDFNNEADTPDNFQSRRPNTSFCFLDIRSPGLGDTAMYLCATSRDGGPRTDTQYFGPGTRLTVL.

This clonotype was picked up many times. V and J are TRBV6-2 or TRBV6-3 and TRBJ2-1; 8 nucleotides line up with TRBD2. The V gene end was trimmed by 2 bases and the J gene end by 4 bases; junction bases not matched to a gene: 7. Germline V CDR1 and CDR2: MNHEY, SVGEGT. This CDR3 has 16 residues. CDR3 sequence: CASSYVPAGAYNEQFF. CDR3 DNA sequence: TGTGCCAGCAGTTACGTCCCAGCGGGGGCTTACAATGAGCAGTTCTTC.

This CDR3 is CASSMDRAHTGELFF. DNA of the CDR3: TGTGCCAGCAGCATGGACAGGGCCCATACCGGGGAGCTGTTTTTT. The rearrangement uses TRBV5-5 and TRBJ2-2; 8 positions match TRBD1. Germline-derived CDR1 and CDR2 are SGHKS and YYEKEE (reference sequence). The CDR3 consists of 15 residues. The V gene end was trimmed by 4 bases and the J gene end by 5 bases; junction bases not matched to a gene: 7.

This clonotype was seen a handful of times. The V call is TRBV10-3, the J call TRBJ2-2; D gene ambiguous. There are 13 residues in the CDR3. The V gene lost 0 bases and the J gene lost 3 bases, with 2 bases spanning the gap. Germline assignment: CDR1 ENHRY and CDR2 SYGVKD. DNA for the CDR3: TGTGCCATCAGTGAGTCCCACACCGGGGAGCTGTTTTTT. Its protein product is CAISESHTGELFF.

V and J are TRBV6-4 and TRBJ2-3, with no clear D. Germline V gene sequence: CDR1 MRHNA, CDR2 SNTAGT. The CDR3 runs 12 residues. The V gene lost 2 bases and the J gene lost 2 bases, with 2 bases spanning the gap. CDR3 in DNA: TGTGCCAGCAGTGACCTCACAGATACGCAGTATTTT. Protein product: CASSDLTDTQYF.

This clonotype was seen repeatedly, ten times or more. In DNA, the CDR3 is TGCGCCAGCAGCTTGCAGGGGCTGGGCACTGAAGCTTTCTTT. This gives the protein CASSLQGLGTEAFF. This chain connects TRBV5-1 to TRBJ1-1; a weak D match, TRBD1 (6 bases). The germline V gene encodes CDR1 SGHRS and CDR2 YFSETQ. There are 14 residues in the CDR3. V gave up 1 base and J gave up 4 bases, with 11 bases separating them.

This chain links TRBV7-2 with TRBJ2-6; perhaps TRBD1 as D (5 bases). Trimming took off 1 base at V and 0 bases at J, with 10 bases between the two ends. CDR1 SGHTA and CDR2 FQGNSA come from the germline V gene. The CDR3 runs to 17 residues. CDR3 coding DNA: TGTGCCAGCAGCTTAGGGGGCCACCCCTCTGGGGCCAACGTCCTGACTTTC. The encoded protein is CASSLGGHPSGANVLTF.

Ten or more counts support this clonotype. The chain combines TRBV5-6 with TRBJ2-1; D is undetermined. CDR1 is SGHDT and CDR2 is YYEEEE in the germline V gene. The V gene lost 0 bases and the J gene lost 0 bases, with 7 bases spanning the gap. The CDR3 consists of 15 residues. The CDR3 sequence: CASSLDHSSYNEQFF. DNA for the CDR3: TGTGCCAGCAGCTTGGACCACAGCTCCTACAATGAGCAGTTCTTC.

This clonotype was seen a handful of times. The genes are TRBV7-2 and TRBJ2-1; D uncertain. CDR3 length equals 15 residues. Germline CDR1 reads SGHTA; CDR2 reads FQGNSA. V was clipped by 1 base and J by 1 base, with 8 bases between them. In DNA, the CDR3 is TGTGCCAGCAGCTTAGTGCCGTTATCCTACAATGAGCAGTTCTTC. It is translated as CASSLVPLSYNEQFF. The entire variable domain, with the rest obtained from reference TRBV7-2 and TRBJ2-1, is as follows: GAGVSQSPSNKVTEKGKDVELRCDPISGHTALYWYRQSLGQGLEFLIYFQGNSAPDKSGLPSDRFSAERTGGSVSTLTIQRTQQEDSAVYLCASSLVPLSYNEQFFGPGTRLTVL.

This clonotype showed up just once. The chain recombines TRBV10-2 with TRBJ1-1; D may be TRBD1 (5 bases). V lost 6 bases and J lost 4, with 15 bases in between. CDR3 size: 14 residues. Germline V gene lookup returns CDR1 WSHSY and CDR2 SAAADI. The CDR3 spells CASRLPDSITEAFF. Here the CDR3 DNA reads TGCGCCAGCAGACTCCCCGACAGCATCACTGAAGCTTTCTTT.

This rearrangement joins TRBV6-2 or TRBV6-3 to TRBJ2-2, with 8 nucleotides matching TRBD1. Germline V gives CDR1 MNHEY, CDR2 SVGEGT. V shed 0 bases and J 2 bases; nucleotides not matched to a gene: 11. CDR3 length: 19 amino acids. CDR3 sequence reads: CASSYSLSHRGDNTGELFF. Written as DNA, the CDR3 is TGTGCCAGCAGTTACTCACTCTCGCACAGGGGGGATAACACCGGGGAGCTGTTTTTT.

This clonotype was seen a handful of times. The V call is TRBV28, the J call TRBJ2-1; TRBD2 is a possible D gene (6 bases). V lost 6 bases, J lost 5 bases, and 17 bases lay in between. This CDR3 has 15 amino acids. In germline, CDR1 is MDHEN, CDR2 SYDVKM. The CDR3 here is CASSPFGGNNNEQFF. The CDR3 coding sequence is TGTGCCAGCAGCCCCTTCGGGGGTAATAACAATGAGCAGTTCTTC.

This clonotype was seen a few times. The rearrangement uses TRBV29-1 and TRBJ1-4, with D perhaps TRBD1 (5 bases). V lost 4 bases and J 8 bases, leaving 11 bases between the germline ends. Germline V gives CDR1 SQVTM, CDR2 ANQGSEA. The CDR3 is 12 amino acids. The chain's CDR3 is CSVASGGEKLFF. DNA for the CDR3: TGCAGCGTTGCTTCTGGGGGAGAAAAACTGTTTTTT.